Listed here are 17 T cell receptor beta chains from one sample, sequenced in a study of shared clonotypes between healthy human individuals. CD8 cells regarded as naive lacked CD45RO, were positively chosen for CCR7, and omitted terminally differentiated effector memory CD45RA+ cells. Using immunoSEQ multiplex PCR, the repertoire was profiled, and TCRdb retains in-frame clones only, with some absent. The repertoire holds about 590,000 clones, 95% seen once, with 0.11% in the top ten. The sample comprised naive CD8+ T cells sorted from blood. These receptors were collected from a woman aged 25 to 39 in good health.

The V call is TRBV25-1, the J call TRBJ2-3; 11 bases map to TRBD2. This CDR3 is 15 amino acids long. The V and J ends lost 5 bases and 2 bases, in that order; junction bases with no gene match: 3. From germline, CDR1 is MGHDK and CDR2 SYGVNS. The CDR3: CASSRTSGHTDTQYF. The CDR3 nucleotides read TGTGCCAGCAGTAGGACTAGCGGGCACACAGATACGCAGTATTTT.

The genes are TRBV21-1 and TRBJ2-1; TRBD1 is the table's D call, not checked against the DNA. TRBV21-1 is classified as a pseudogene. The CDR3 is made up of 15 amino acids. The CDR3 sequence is CASSKSVTGYNEQFF. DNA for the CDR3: TGTGCCAGCAGCAAAAGTGTGACAGGTTACAATGAGCAGTTCTTC.

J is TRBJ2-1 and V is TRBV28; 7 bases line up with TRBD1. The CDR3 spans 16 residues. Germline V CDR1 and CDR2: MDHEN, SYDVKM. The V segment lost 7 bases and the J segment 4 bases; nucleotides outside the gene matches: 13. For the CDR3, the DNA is TGTGCCAGCACCATCTATACCGGGACAGCGTACAATGAGCAGTTCTTC. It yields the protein CASTIYTGTAYNEQFF.

CDR3 nucleotides: TGTGCCAGTAGTATAGATCGGGGACCAACGTATGGCTACACCTTC. Its translation is CASSIDRGPTYGYTF. This rearrangement joins TRBV19 to TRBJ1-2; D may be TRBD1 (5 bases). Germline V gives CDR1 LNHDA, CDR2 SQIVND (reference sequence). This CDR3 comprises 15 residues. The V end lost 0 bases, the J end lost 5 bases, and 13 bases lay between the germline ends.

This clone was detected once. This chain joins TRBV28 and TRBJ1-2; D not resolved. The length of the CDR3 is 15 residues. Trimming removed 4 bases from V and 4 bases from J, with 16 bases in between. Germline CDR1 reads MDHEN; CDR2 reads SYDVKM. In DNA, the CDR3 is TGTGCCAGCAGTTACCCCCCCGGAGGCCTCTATGGCTACACCTTC. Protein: CASSYPPGGLYGYTF.

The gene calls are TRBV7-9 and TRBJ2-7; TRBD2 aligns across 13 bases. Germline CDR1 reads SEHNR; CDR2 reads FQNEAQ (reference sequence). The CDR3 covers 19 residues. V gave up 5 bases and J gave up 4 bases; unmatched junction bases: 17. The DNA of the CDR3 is TGTGCCAGCAGCCCGCTCAGGACTAGCGGGAGTACCGGGTCTTACGAGCAGTACTTC. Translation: CASSPLRTSGSTGSYEQYF.

CDR3 sequence reads: CASRRVSYNEQFF. As DNA, the CDR3 is TGTGCCAGTAGGCGGGTCTCCTACAATGAGCAGTTCTTC. V gene TRBV19 combines with J gene TRBJ2-1, with D possibly matching TRBD2 (5 bases). This CDR3 comprises 13 residues. V shed 6 bases and J shed 0 bases, with 6 bases lying between them. Looked up from germline, CDR1 is LNHDA and CDR2 is SQIVND (reference sequence).

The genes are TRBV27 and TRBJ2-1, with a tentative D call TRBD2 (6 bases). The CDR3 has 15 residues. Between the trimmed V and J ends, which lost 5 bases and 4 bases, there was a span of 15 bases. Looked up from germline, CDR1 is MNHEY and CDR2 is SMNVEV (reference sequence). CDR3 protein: CASSHTSPTYNEQFF. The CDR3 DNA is TGTGCCAGCAGTCACACTAGCCCAACATACAATGAGCAGTTCTTC.

As DNA, the CDR3 is TGTGCCAGCAGCACAGATGGGTTGACAGGGGGCCACGAGCAGTACTTC. Residues: CASSTDGLTGGHEQYF. This sequence joins TRBV7-9 and TRBJ2-7; 10 bases are a match to TRBD1. J gave up 5 bases and V 5 bases, and 12 bases lay outside the gene matches. In germline, CDR1 is SEHNR, CDR2 FQNEAQ (reference sequence). This CDR3 region has 16 residues.

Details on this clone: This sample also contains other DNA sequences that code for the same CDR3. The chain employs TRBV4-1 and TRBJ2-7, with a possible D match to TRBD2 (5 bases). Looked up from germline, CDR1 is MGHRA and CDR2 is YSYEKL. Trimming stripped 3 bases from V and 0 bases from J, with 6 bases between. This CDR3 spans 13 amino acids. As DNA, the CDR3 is TGCGCCAGCAGCCAGGGGAGCTCCTACGAGCAGTACTTC. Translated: CASSQGSSYEQYF.

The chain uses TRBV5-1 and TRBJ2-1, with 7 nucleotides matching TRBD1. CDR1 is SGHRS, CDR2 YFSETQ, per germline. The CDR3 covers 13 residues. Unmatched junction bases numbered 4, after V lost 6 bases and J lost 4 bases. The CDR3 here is CASTGQNYNEQFF. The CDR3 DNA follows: TGCGCCAGCACGGGACAGAATTACAATGAGCAGTTCTTC.

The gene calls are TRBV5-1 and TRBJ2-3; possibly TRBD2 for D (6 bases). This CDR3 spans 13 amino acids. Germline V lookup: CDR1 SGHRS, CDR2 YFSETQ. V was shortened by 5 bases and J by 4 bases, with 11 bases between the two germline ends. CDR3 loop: CASSREMSDTQYF. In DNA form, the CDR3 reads TGCGCCAGCAGTCGGGAGATGTCAGATACGCAGTATTTT.

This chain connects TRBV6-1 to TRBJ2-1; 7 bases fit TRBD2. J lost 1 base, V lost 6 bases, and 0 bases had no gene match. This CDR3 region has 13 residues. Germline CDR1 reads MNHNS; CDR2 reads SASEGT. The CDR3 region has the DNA TGTGCCAGCAGCGGGAGGTCCTACAATGAGCAGTTCTTC. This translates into CASSGRSYNEQFF.

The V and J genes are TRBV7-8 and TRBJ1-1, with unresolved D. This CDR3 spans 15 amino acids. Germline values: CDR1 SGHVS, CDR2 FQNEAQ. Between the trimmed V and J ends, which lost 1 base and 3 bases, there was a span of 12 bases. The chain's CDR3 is CASSLGPGLHTEAFF. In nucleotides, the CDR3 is TGTGCCAGCAGCTTAGGCCCCGGACTTCACACTGAAGCTTTCTTT.

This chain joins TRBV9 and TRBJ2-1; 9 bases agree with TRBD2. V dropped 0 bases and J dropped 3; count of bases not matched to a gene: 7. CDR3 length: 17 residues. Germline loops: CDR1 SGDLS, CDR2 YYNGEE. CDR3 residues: CASSVGFGTSSYNEQFF. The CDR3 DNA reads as TGTGCCAGCAGCGTAGGCTTCGGGACTAGCAGCTACAATGAGCAGTTCTTC.

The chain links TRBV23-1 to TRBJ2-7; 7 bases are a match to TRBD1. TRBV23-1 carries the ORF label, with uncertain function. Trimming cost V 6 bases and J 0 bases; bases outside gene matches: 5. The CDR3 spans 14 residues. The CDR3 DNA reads TGCGCCAGCAGGAAGACAGGGCTCTCCTACGAGCAGTACTTC. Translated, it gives CASRKTGLSYEQYF.

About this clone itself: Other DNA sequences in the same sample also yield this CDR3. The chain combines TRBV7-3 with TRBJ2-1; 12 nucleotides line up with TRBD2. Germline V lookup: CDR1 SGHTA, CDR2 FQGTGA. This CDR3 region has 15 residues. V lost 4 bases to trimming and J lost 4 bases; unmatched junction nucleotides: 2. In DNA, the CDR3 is TGTGCCAGCAGCTCACTAGCGGGGGGTTACAATGAGCAGTTCTTC. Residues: CASSSLAGGYNEQFF.